The 8 T cell receptor beta chains reported below all come from one sample, sequenced in a study of cytomegalovirus exposure and HLA in healthy donors. This PCR relied on a set of 60 Vbeta primers and 13 Jbeta primers. Libraries were prepared by immunoSEQ multiplex PCR; TCRdb keeps only in-frame clonotypes and omits some of them. The sample records approximately 150,000 clones, almost 80% being singletons. The sequencing sample was made of PBMCs. The receptor source for this set is a man younger than 40 in good health and CMV-seronegative.

The chain joins TRBV7-9 to TRBJ2-1; 7 bases are shared with TRBD2. The germline CDR1 and CDR2 sequences are SEHNR and FQNEAQ (reference sequence). CDR3 length equals 16 residues. V shed 1 base and J 0 bases; nucleotides not matched to a gene: 3. CDR3 nucleotides: TGTGCCAGCAGCTTAGGGACGGGGGGCTCCTACAATGAGCAGTTCTTC. This codes for CASSLGTGGSYNEQFF. Full variable domain (outside the CDR3, taken from reference TRBV7-9 and TRBJ2-1): DTGVSQNPRHKITKRGQNVTFRCDPISEHNRLYWYRQTLGQGPEFLTYFQNEAQLEKSRLLSDRFSAERPKGSFSTLEIQRTEQGDSAMYLCASSLGTGGSYNEQFFGPGTRLTVL.

The chain employs TRBV12-5 and TRBJ2-5; maybe TRBD1 (5 bases). The ends were cut back, 4 bases at V and 3 bases at J, with 15 bases in the middle. CDR1 is LGHNT and CDR2 is FRNRAP in the germline V gene. This CDR3 spans 15 amino acids. The CDR3 DNA sequence: TGTGCTAGTGGTTCCACTTTTGAAGGGGAAGAGACCCAGTACTTC. The encoded protein is CASGSTFEGEETQYF. The whole variable domain, filled in from reference TRBV12-5 and TRBJ2-5, reads DARVTQTPRHKVTEMGQEVTMRCQPILGHNTVFWYRQTMMQGLELLAYFRNRAPLDDSGMPKDRFSAEMPDATLATLKIQPSEPRDSAVYFCASGSTFEGEETQYFGPGTRLLVL.

This chain uses TRBV25-1 with TRBJ2-1; 15 positions agree with TRBD2. Germline-derived CDR1 and CDR2 are MGHDK and SYGVNS. The CDR3 is 16 amino acids. Unmatched junction bases numbered 2, after V lost 1 base and J lost 7 bases. The CDR3 nucleotides are TGTGCCAGCAGTGAATCAGGACTAGCGGGGGGGAATGAGCAGTTCTTC. It encodes CASSESGLAGGNEQFF.

This chain connects TRBV11-1 to TRBJ2-3, with D tentatively TRBD2 (5 bases). Trimming pared 5 bases from V and 4 bases from J, leaving 10 bases between. Germline assignment: CDR1 SGHAT and CDR2 FQDESV (reference sequence). The CDR3 runs 13 residues. CDR3 residues: CASSLAGADTQYF. The CDR3 nucleotides read TGTGCCAGCAGCCTTGCCGGGGCAGATACGCAGTATTTT.

V is TRBV6-6 and J is TRBJ2-5; TRBD2 agrees at 12 bases. Germline CDR1 and CDR2: MNHNY and SVGAGI (reference sequence). The trim removed 7 bases at V and 4 bases at J, leaving 10 bases unmatched. CDR3 length: 16 residues. The DNA for the CDR3 is TGTGCCAGCACCCCGGTCCTAGCGGGGGGGCCAGAGACCCAGTACTTC. This encodes CASTPVLAGGPETQYF.

This clone was counted a few times. This chain joins TRBV6-5 and TRBJ2-1; 10 bases are a match to TRBD1. Germline V gives CDR1 MNHEY, CDR2 SVGAGI. The CDR3 totals 14 residues. The V and J ends lost 6 bases and 5 bases, in that order; junction bases with no gene match: 4. The CDR3 DNA sequence: TGTGCCAGCAGCCGGGACAGGGGAAACAATGAGCAGTTCTTC. Its translation is CASSRDRGNNEQFF.

This rearrangement joins TRBV7-2 to TRBJ1-2; 8 nucleotides agree with TRBD1. This CDR3 is built from 16 residues. CDR1 SGHTA and CDR2 FQGNSA come from the germline V gene. The V gene end was trimmed by 3 bases and the J gene end by 1 base; junction bases not matched to a gene: 7. DNA of the CDR3: TGTGCCAGCAGCTTGGGGGACAGGCGATATAACTATGGCTACACCTTC. It specifies CASSLGDRRYNYGYTF. Looking up the rest from reference TRBV7-2 and TRBJ1-2 gives the full variable domain: GAGVSQSPSNKVTEKGKDVELRCDPISGHTALYWYRQSLGQGLEFLIYFQGNSAPDKSGLPSDRFSAERTGGSVSTLTIQRTQQEDSAVYLCASSLGDRRYNYGYTFGSGTRLTVV.

The chain is built from TRBV7-9 and TRBJ2-7; TRBD1 aligns across 9 bases. Trimming at V came to 3 bases and at J to 7 bases, leaving 7 bases not matched to a gene. The CDR3 is made up of 14 amino acids. From germline, CDR1 is SEHNR and CDR2 FQNEAQ (reference sequence). CDR3 sequence reads: CASSFETGGREQYF. The CDR3 nucleotides read TGTGCCAGCAGCTTTGAGACAGGGGGGCGGGAGCAGTACTTC.